This TCR beta chain is from a study of T cells after yellow fever vaccination. Study details: Those fractions that held only low numbers of cells were prepared using the SMART-Seq v4 Ultra Low Input RNA kit.

As regards this clonotype: No antigen is known for it.

Findings and limits, study-wide: In post-booster samples, most primary-vaccination clones reappeared (just under 97% CD4, roughly 90% CD8).

From germline, CDR1 is LGHDT and CDR2 YNNKEL (reference sequence). The CDR3 loop spans 15 amino acids. Trimming cost V 2 bases and J 8 bases, with 16 bases left between them. TCRdb redid the calling of the 5' RACE reads with MiXCR, one entry per CDR3 protein. This sample has hundreds of thousands of distinct CDR3 sequences; about 10% occur once, and the top ten carry 3% to 3.5%. The chain joins TRBV3-1 to TRBJ2-1; D may correspond to TRBD1 or TRBD2 (5 bases each). This specimen was CD4+ T cells sorted from PBMCs, taken 5 days after the yellow fever booster vaccination. The sequence was collected from a man aged 18-30 years who received the YFV17D yellow fever vaccine. The CDR3 reads CASSQLTGGLDEQFF. CDR3 bases: TGTGCCAGCAGCCAATTAACAGGTGGACTCGATGAGCAGTTCTTC.